This T cell receptor (beta chain) was sequenced for a study of T cells in localized non-small cell lung cancer. Only in-frame clones appear in the TCRdb table, and some are missing; sequencing was by immunoSEQ multiplex PCR. The sample holds tens of thousands of clones; around 80% are singletons and the top ten take approximately 35%. In regard to this clone: The antigen is undetermined.

Regarding the study as a whole: Uninvolved adjacent lung had more T cell clonality than any other tissue, topping tumor. Tumor samples were not multi-region, leaving intratumor heterogeneity unexcluded. For the top 100 tumor clones, a median about 56 also appeared in adjacent lung.

This CDR3 comprises 18 residues. The rearrangement joins TRBV21-1 to TRBJ2-7; the table's D call of TRBD2 was not tested on the DNA. TRBV21-1 is designated a pseudogene. The sequence came from a male donor older than 55 with stage II squamous cell lung carcinoma. The sequenced sample was peripheral blood, obtained before any cancer treatment. This chain's CDR3 is CASSNPTSGSRRLYEQYF. Here the CDR3 DNA reads TGTGCCAGCAGCAACCCGACTAGCGGGAGTAGGAGGCTTTACGAGCAGTACTTC.